One sample yielded the 11 T cell receptor beta chains listed below, sequenced in a study of T cells in Graves' hyperthyroidism and ophthalmopathy. Amplification of TCR beta CDR3 regions was performed using RNA transcripts as template. First-round RT-PCR with HTBI primers amplified the TCR CDR3 region. TCRdb fed the multiplex PCR reads into MiXCR, producing one record per CDR3 protein. The table has 490,000 or so distinct CDR3 sequences, roughly 22% seen once. The sample consisted of blood. The receptors originated from a woman in her 70s with Graves' ophthalmopathy.

CDR3 amino acids: CASSLGASGEQFF. The CDR3 DNA follows: TGTGCCAGCAGCTTGGGTGCCTCGGGCGAGCAGTTCTTC. The chain is built from TRBV7-3 and TRBJ2-1; D is undetermined. V dropped 3 bases and J dropped 10 bases, with 13 bases sitting between them. The CDR3 contains 13 residues. Germline V gene data show CDR1 as SGHTA and CDR2 as FQGTGA.

V usage is TRBV20-1 and J usage is TRBJ2-7; D not resolved. The CDR3 has 13 residues. Germline V CDR1 and CDR2: DFQATT, SNEGSKA (reference sequence). The V and J ends lost 3 bases and 5 bases respectively, with 14 bases between them. The CDR3 nucleotides read TGCAGTGCTAGTTGGGCCAGAGCAGACGAGCAGTACTTC. Translating it yields CSASWARADEQYF.

This clonotype was picked up many times. The V and J genes are TRBV6-1 and TRBJ1-1; 7 nucleotides line up with TRBD1. CDR3 length: 16 amino acids. Per germline, CDR1 MNHNS and CDR2 SASEGT. With 5 bases clipped from V and 4 bases from J, the junction kept 13 bases outside the gene matches. The CDR3: CASSYSEGAGTTEAFF. The CDR3 bases are TGTGCCAGCAGTTACAGCGAGGGGGCCGGAACCACTGAAGCTTTCTTT.

Many counts were recorded for this clonotype. V usage is TRBV28 and J usage is TRBJ2-7; D may correspond to TRBD1 or TRBD2 (5 bases each). This CDR3 has 15 residues. Trimming shortened V by 5 bases and J by 3 bases, and 17 bases separated the two germline ends. Germline V gives CDR1 MDHEN, CDR2 SYDVKM. The CDR3 sequence: CASSIDVRGRYEQYF. CDR3 nucleotides: TGTGCCAGCAGTATAGATGTGAGGGGCCGCTACGAGCAGTACTTC.

The V gene is TRBV7-2, the J gene TRBJ2-7; 10 nucleotides align to TRBD1. The CDR3 contains 13 residues. V was clipped by 5 bases and J by 4 bases; unmatched bases: 2. CDR1 SGHTA and CDR2 FQGNSA come from the germline V gene. In nucleotides, the CDR3 is TGTGCCAGCAGCGGGGGACAGGGGTACGAGCAGTACTTC. It yields the protein CASSGGQGYEQYF. Full variable domain (rest looked up from reference TRBV7-2 and TRBJ2-7): GAGVSQSPSNKVTEKGKDVELRCDPISGHTALYWYRQSLGQGLEFLIYFQGNSAPDKSGLPSDRFSAERTGGSVSTLTIQRTQQEDSAVYLCASSGGQGYEQYFGPGTRLTVT.

J is TRBJ2-5 and V is TRBV9; TRBD1 matches 8 bases. The germline CDR1 and CDR2 sequences are SGDLS and YYNGEE. Trimming at V came to 2 bases and at J to 5 bases, leaving 8 bases not matched to a gene. The CDR3 has 15 residues. The CDR3 loop is CASSVADRGSETQYF. Written as DNA, the CDR3 is TGTGCCAGCAGCGTCGCAGACAGGGGCAGTGAGACCCAGTACTTC. The full variable domain, its missing parts supplied by reference TRBV9 and TRBJ2-5, is DSGVTQTPKHLITATGQRVTLRCSPRSGDLSVYWYQQSLDQGLQFLIQYYNGEERAKGNILERFSAQQFPDLHSELNLSSLELGDSALYFCASSVADRGSETQYFGPGTRLLVL.

The chain employs TRBV30 and TRBJ1-2, with TRBD1 identical over 9 bases. The CDR3 has 13 residues. Germline V gives CDR1 GTSNPN, CDR2 SVGIG (reference sequence). V trimming: 5 bases; J trimming: 8 bases; junction bases outside the gene matches: 9. This CDR3 reads CAWELNRGLGYTF. The CDR3 bases are TGTGCCTGGGAGCTGAACAGGGGGCTAGGCTACACCTTC.

The chain uses TRBV19 and TRBJ1-1; D is unresolved. This CDR3 comprises 13 residues. Germline loops: CDR1 LNHDA, CDR2 SQIVND (reference sequence). The V and J ends lost 7 bases and 0 bases respectively, with 9 bases between them. The CDR3 is CASKENMNTEAFF. In nucleotides, the CDR3 is TGTGCCAGTAAAGAAAACATGAACACTGAAGCTTTCTTT.

V and J are TRBV7-9 and TRBJ1-2; 11 bases fit TRBD1. The trim removed 6 bases at V and 6 bases at J, leaving 9 bases unmatched. Germline V gives CDR1 SEHNR, CDR2 FQNEAQ (reference sequence). The length of the CDR3 is 15 residues. The CDR3 nucleotides read TGTGCCAGCAGTTCTCGCCGGGACAGGGGGAATGGCTACACCTTC. Its translation: CASSSRRDRGNGYTF.

The chain couples TRBV6-1 to TRBJ2-3, with D uncertain. Germline-derived CDR1 and CDR2 are MNHNS and SASEGT. V was trimmed by 6 bases and J by 5 bases, leaving 12 bases between them. CDR3 length equals 13 residues. The CDR3 loop reads CASSLGRRDTQYF. Written as DNA, the CDR3 is TGTGCCAGCAGCCTTGGCCGCAGAGATACGCAGTATTTT.

This chain links TRBV2 with TRBJ2-5; 9 nucleotides match TRBD1. This CDR3 spans 12 amino acids. Unmatched junction bases numbered 8, after V lost 11 bases and J lost 7 bases. CDR1 is SNHLY, CDR2 FYNNEI, per germline. The CDR3 loop is CAGTTGGGTQYF. For the CDR3, the DNA is TGTGCCGGAACTACAGGGGGCGGGACCCAGTACTTC.